These T cell receptor beta chains were read from a single sample in a study of STAT5B mutations in CD4+ large granular lymphocyte leukemia. Generated by immunoSEQ multiplex PCR, the TCRdb table keeps only in-frame clones and is missing some. The sample lists roughly 34,000 clones; 81% were seen once. Sequenced sample: CD4+ T cells from blood buffy coats. The receptors originated from a human donor in good health. The CDR3 runs from the conserved cysteine through the conserved F or W. D genes are given only for firm matches. Clone size appears in some rows only: once, few, many, or a class for an expanded clone.

size	J	V	D	CDR3	DNA
NA	TRBJ1-1	TRBV11-3	NA	CASSLSPGGEAFF	TGTGCCAGCAGCTTGTCCCCCGGGGGCGAAGCTTTCTTT
NA	TRBJ2-7	TRBV28	NA	CASSLLTVAGRYEQYF	TGTGCCAGCAGTTTATTAACGGTGGCAGGGAGGTACGAGCAGTACTTC
NA	TRBJ2-1	TRBV7-2	TRBD2	CASSLEGPSSGSTPPRFF	TGTGCCAGCAGCTTAGAGGGACCCTCTAGCGGGAGTACCCCCCCGCGGTTCTTC
NA	TRBJ2-7	TRBV2	NA	CASSEAWEQYF	TGTGCCAGCAGTGAAGCGTGGGAGCAGTACTTC
NA	TRBJ2-1	TRBV11-2	TRBD1	CASSLDLWDRNEQFF	TGTGCCAGCAGCTTAGATCTTTGGGACAGGAATGAGCAGTTCTTC
NA	TRBJ2-3	TRBV7-2	NA	CASSLGYQGTATDTQYF	TGTGCCAGCAGCTTGGGATACCAGGGAACTGCTACAGATACGCAGTATTTT
NA	TRBJ1-2	TRBV6-6	NA	CASSYADQGYGYTF	TGTGCCAGCAGTTACGCAGATCAGGGCTATGGCTACACCTTC
NA	TRBJ2-1	TRBV5-6	NA	CASSSYRQGGFREQFF	TGTGCCAGCAGCTCATACCGACAGGGAGGCTTTCGGGAGCAGTTCTTC
NA	TRBJ2-3	TRBV28	NA	CASSLGQNTDTQYF	TGTGCCAGCAGTTTAGGACAGAACACAGATACGCAGTATTTT
NA	TRBJ1-4	TRBV18	TRBD1	CASSPDRFNEKLFF	TGTGCCAGCTCACCGGACAGGTTTAATGAAAAACTGTTTTTT
NA	TRBJ2-5	TRBV6-1	TRBD2	CASSEVRLAREYF	TGTGCCAGCAGTGAAGTTCGACTAGCGAGAGAGTACTTC
NA	TRBJ2-5	TRBV5-6	NA	CASSPPGGFKVETQYF	TGTGCCAGCAGCCCCCCCGGAGGCTTCAAGGTAGAGACCCAGTACTTC
NA	TRBJ2-7	TRBV28	NA	CASLKGFEQYF	TGTGCCAGCCTCAAAGGGTTCGAGCAGTACTTC
NA	TRBJ2-2	TRBV2	NA	CASRGGSGPFANTGELFF	TGTGCCAGCAGGGGGGGCTCGGGGCCATTCGCGAACACCGGGGAGCTGTTTTTT
NA	TRBJ1-1	TRBV7-8	NA	CASRGDNGHEAFF	TGTGCCAGCAGGGGGGATAACGGACATGAAGCTTTCTTT
few	TRBJ1-1	TRBV7-2	TRBD1	CASSRQGDTEAFF	TGTGCCAGCAGCCGACAGGGGGACACTGAAGCTTTCTTT
NA	TRBJ2-5	TRBV5-4	NA	CASSPPGTGSGRETQYF	TGTGCCAGCAGCCCCCCCGGGACGGGCTCGGGGCGAGAGACCCAGTACTTC
NA	TRBJ2-5	TRBV5-6	TRBD2	CASSGLAGAGETQYF	TGTGCCAGCAGCGGGTTAGCGGGGGCGGGGGAGACCCAGTACTTC
NA	TRBJ1-1	TRBV10-3	NA	CAIRDQSVGYTEAFF	TGTGCCATAAGAGATCAGTCGGTCGGGTACACTGAAGCTTTCTTT
few	TRBJ1-5	TRBV7-9	NA	CASSLEVAQPQHF	TGTGCCAGCAGCTTAGAAGTGGCTCAGCCCCAGCATTTT
few	TRBJ2-5	TRBV5-4	NA	CASRAGRIETQYF	TGTGCCAGCAGGGCAGGGAGAATAGAGACCCAGTACTTC
few	TRBJ1-5	TRBV7-2	NA	CASSRQSNQPQHF	TGTGCCAGCAGCAGACAGTCCAATCAGCCCCAGCATTTT
NA	TRBJ2-7	TRBV10-1	NA	CASSEQVSYEQYF	TGCGCCAGCAGTGAACAGGTCTCCTACGAGCAGTACTTC
few	TRBJ1-1	TRBV19	NA	CASSIVQENTEAFF	TGTGCCAGTAGTATAGTGCAGGAGAACACTGAAGCTTTCTTT
NA	TRBJ1-2	TRBV7-9	NA	CASSLVGPTFGGYTF	TGTGCCAGCAGCTTAGTGGGACCGACGTTTGGTGGCTACACCTTC
NA	TRBJ2-5	TRBV5-1	NA	CASSLAEGQETQYF	TGCGCCAGCAGCTTGGCTGAGGGGCAAGAGACCCAGTACTTC
once	TRBJ2-7	TRBV15	NA	CATSRVNRDEQYF	TGTGCCACCAGCAGAGTAAACAGGGACGAGCAGTACTTC
once	TRBJ2-2	TRBV4-3	NA	CASSQAGRPDTGELFF	TGCGCCAGCAGCCAAGCGGGACGCCCGGACACCGGGGAGCTGTTTTTT
NA	TRBJ2-2	TRBV28	TRBD2	CASRFEMGLAASANTGELFF	TGTGCCAGCAGGTTCGAGATGGGACTAGCGGCTTCCGCGAACACCGGGGAGCTGTTTTTT
NA	TRBJ1-2	TRBV6-1	NA	CASSEARGGGYTF	TGTGCCAGCAGTGAAGCGAGGGGTGGTGGCTACACCTTC
NA	TRBJ2-3	TRBV7-8	TRBD1	CASSRRDRAADTQYF	TGTGCCAGCAGCCGGCGGGACAGGGCCGCAGATACGCAGTATTTT
NA	TRBJ2-7	TRBV14	NA	CASRLTGTYEQYF	TGTGCCAGCAGATTGACAGGCACCTACGAGCAGTACTTC